Included here is one T cell receptor (beta chain) sequence, with context. The sample is drawn from a study of blood T cell repertoires in COVID-19. Whole-study context: T cells, B-cell-depleted T cells, or PBMCs supplied cDNA or gDNA.

The CDR3 has 15 amino acids. The germline V gene encodes CDR1 LNHDA and CDR2 SQIVND (reference sequence). V lost 2 bases and J 1 base, leaving 10 bases between the germline ends. The authors' processing: Amplification with reference gene primers provided the estimates of nucleated cell counts. Clones were read by immunoSEQ multiplex PCR, and TCRdb kept only the in-frame ones, dropping some. The V and J calls and the clone size are those of that table, but D and trimming were determined from the DNA. The table records approximately 100,000 clones, 75% to 90% of them present only once. The sample taken for sequencing was peripheral blood. This sequence joins TRBV19 and TRBJ2-3, with a tentative D call TRBD1 (5 bases). The source of this sequence is a woman of 80 years or more with acute or convalescent COVID-19. CDR3 amino acids: CASSIRGWGTDTQYF. The CDR3 DNA follows: TGTGCCAGTAGTATAAGGGGATGGGGCACAGATACGCAGTATTTT.